This T cell receptor beta chain came from a study of shared clonotypes between healthy human individuals. Study in general: The cohort comprised a couple of women and a few men. Their ages spanned 18 to 49 years. A donor's plate count was three for CD4 naive and three for CD4 memory; CD8 naive had two and CD8 memory one.

The germline CDR1 and CDR2 sequences are MNHEY and SVGAGI. The V end lost 0 bases, the J end lost 1 base, and 13 bases lay between the germline ends. The CDR3 is 16 amino acids. Comments on this clone: The antigen is unknown.

Points from the study as a whole: Of the naive CD4 clonotypes, around 4.8% were shared across several donors.

Sequenced by immunoSEQ multiplex PCR; TCRdb stores in-frame clones only, minus some. The data contain 550,000 to 800,000 clones, roughly 87% of them singletons. The rearrangement joins TRBV6-5 to TRBJ2-7; a weak D match, TRBD1 (6 bases). Sequenced material: memory CD8+ T cells from PBMCs. Stated subset: CD45RO+ cells pooled with CCR7-negative TemRA cells. The clonotype comes from a man aged 18 to 35 in good health. Some clones in this sample may be carry-over from other donors' samples. The CDR3 DNA reads as TGTGCCAGCAGTTACTCGGCAGGGGCGCGGTCCTACGAGCAGTACTTC. Protein sequence: CASSYSAGARSYEQYF.